Presented here are 6 T cell receptor beta chains from one specimen sequenced in a study of OX40 agonist ivuxolimab in advanced cancers. Assay used: immunoSEQ multiplex PCR; TCRdb lists only in-frame clones, some missing. The sample lists 50,000 to 85,000 clones, 85% occurring once. The specimen was CD4+ or CD8+ T cells sorted from blood, collected in a trial of the OX40 agonist ivuxolimab. The receptors originated from an adult with an advanced solid tumor such as melanoma, head and neck, liver or kidney cancer.

The chain uses TRBV2 and TRBJ2-7; 8 nucleotides agree with TRBD2. Trimming took 6 bases from V and 2 from J; bases not matched to a gene: 3. Germline CDR1 reads SNHLY; CDR2 reads FYNNEI. This CDR3 is 13 amino acids long. The CDR3 bases are TGTGCCAGCAGCCAGGGACTAGCCTACGAGCAGTACTTC. The encoded protein is CASSQGLAYEQYF. Filled out from reference TRBV2 and TRBJ2-7, the complete variable domain reads EPEVTQTPSHQVTQMGQEVILRCVPISNHLYFYWYRQILGQKVEFLVSFYNNEISEKSEIFDDQFSVERPDGSNFTLKIRSTKLEDSAMYFCASSQGLAYEQYFGPGTRLTVT.

This clone was seen more than once but under ten times. The CDR3 DNA is TGTGCCAGCGCATTGGACAGATTTCCCACAGATACGCAGTATTTT. As protein: CASALDRFPTDTQYF. The V gene is TRBV5-4, the J gene TRBJ2-3; maybe TRBD1 (6 bases). The V gene lost 7 bases and the J gene lost 2 bases, with 17 bases spanning the gap. CDR1 is SGHNT and CDR2 is YYREEE in the germline V gene (reference sequence). The CDR3 extends over 15 amino acids.

V and J are TRBV6-5 and TRBJ1-1; unclear D gene. This CDR3 is 15 amino acids long. Germline CDR1 reads MNHEY; CDR2 reads SVGAGI. V was pared by 2 bases and J by 6 bases, with 16 bases between. Here the CDR3 DNA reads TGTGCCAGCAGTTACGCCTCCGTGGGGTGGCCTGAAGCTTTCTTT. It codes for CASSYASVGWPEAFF.

The chain has TRBV5-1 and TRBJ2-7; D gene uncertain. Looked up from germline, CDR1 is SGHRS and CDR2 is YFSETQ. The CDR3 covers 16 residues. Trimming removed 2 bases from V and 0 bases from J, with 15 bases in between. The CDR3 is CASSFLRVLSSYEQYF. The DNA of the CDR3 is TGCGCCAGCAGCTTCCTTAGGGTCCTGAGCTCCTACGAGCAGTACTTC.

This chain connects TRBV11-2 to TRBJ2-1, with 7 bases identical to TRBD2. Trimming took 5 bases from V and 7 from J; bases not matched to a gene: 11. The CDR3 is 15 residues long. CDR1 is SGHAT, CDR2 FQNNGV, per germline. The CDR3 region has the DNA TGTGCCAGCAGCCCTTCTTGGGAGGGCCAAAATGAGCAGTTCTTC. Its translation is CASSPSWEGQNEQFF.

The CDR3 reads CASSSGRRQYF. CDR3 coding DNA: TGTGCCAGCTCATCGGGACGGAGGCAGTACTTC. V is TRBV18 and J is TRBJ2-7; D tentatively reads TRBD1 or TRBD2 (5 bases each). V shed 5 bases and J shed 9 bases, with 11 bases lying between them. CDR3 length: 11 residues. CDR1 and CDR2 (germline): KGHSH, LQKENI.